This T cell receptor (beta chain) was retrieved from a study of metastatic and nonmetastatic thyroid tumors. The overall study: Repertoires of blood and of tissue (tumor or nodule) from malignant and benign thyroid patients were compared.

Overall study results and limits: As reported, TCR beta diversity in blood and tumor was significantly higher in malignant thyroid tumors than in benign nodules.

Original processing notes: Building a distant-metastasis classifier for papillary thyroid cancer drew on CDR3 differences across clinicopathological groups. TCRdb re-called the PCR reads through MiXCR. Here the V and J calls rest on TCRdb's processing, not on the authors' analysis. The data hold some 5,100 clones, with over 30% observed a single time. No patient received treatment before thyroid surgery. This clone turned up a few times. What it binds is unknown. V lost 5 bases and J 5 bases, leaving 9 bases between the germline ends. The CDR3 runs 13 residues. Sequencing was performed on adjacent normal tissue. The source is a female donor with papillary thyroid cancer or a benign thyroid nodule (not recorded which). Some clones in this sample may be carry-over from other donors' samples. The chain carries TRBV12-3 or TRBV12-4 and TRBJ1-4; weak D call: TRBD1 (5 bases). The CDR3 spells CASSRDQNEKLFF. CDR3 DNA: TGTGCCAGCAGTCGGGACCAGAATGAAAAACTGTTTTTT.